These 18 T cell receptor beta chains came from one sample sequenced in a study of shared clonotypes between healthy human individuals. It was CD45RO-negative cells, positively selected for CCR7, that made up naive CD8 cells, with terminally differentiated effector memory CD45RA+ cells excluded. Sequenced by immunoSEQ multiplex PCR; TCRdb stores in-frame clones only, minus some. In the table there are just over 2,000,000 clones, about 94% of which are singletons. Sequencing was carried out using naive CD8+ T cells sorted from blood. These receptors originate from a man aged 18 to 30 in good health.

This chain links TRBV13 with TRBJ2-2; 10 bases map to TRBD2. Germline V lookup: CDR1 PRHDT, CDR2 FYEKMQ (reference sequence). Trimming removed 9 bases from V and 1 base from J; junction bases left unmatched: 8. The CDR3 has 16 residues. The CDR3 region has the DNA TGTGCCAGTTCAGGGACTAGCGCTGAGAACACCGGGGAGCTGTTTTTT. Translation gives CASSGTSAENTGELFF.

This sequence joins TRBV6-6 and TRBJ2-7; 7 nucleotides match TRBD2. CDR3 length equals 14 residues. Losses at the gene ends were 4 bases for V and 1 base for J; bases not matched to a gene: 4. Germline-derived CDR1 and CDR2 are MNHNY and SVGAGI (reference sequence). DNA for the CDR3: TGTGCCAGCAGTTCCCGGGAGGAGTCCTACGAGCAGTACTTC. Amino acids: CASSSREESYEQYF.

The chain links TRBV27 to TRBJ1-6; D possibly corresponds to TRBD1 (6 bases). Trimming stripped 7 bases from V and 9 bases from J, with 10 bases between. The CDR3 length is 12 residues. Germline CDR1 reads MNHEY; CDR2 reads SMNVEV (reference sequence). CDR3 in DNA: TGTGCCAGCACGGGGGCGGGTTCACCCCTCCACTTT. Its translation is CASTGAGSPLHF.

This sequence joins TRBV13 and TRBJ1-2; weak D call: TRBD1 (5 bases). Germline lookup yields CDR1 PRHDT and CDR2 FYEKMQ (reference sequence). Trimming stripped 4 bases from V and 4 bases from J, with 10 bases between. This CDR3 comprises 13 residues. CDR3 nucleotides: TGTGCCAGCAGCTCCCAGGGAATCTATGGCTACACCTTC. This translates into CASSSQGIYGYTF. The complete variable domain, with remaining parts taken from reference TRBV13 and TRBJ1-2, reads AAGVIQSPRHLIKEKRETATLKCYPIPRHDTVYWYQQGPGQDPQFLISFYEKMQSDKGSIPDRFSAQQFSDYHSELNMSSLELGDSALYFCASSSQGIYGYTFGSGTRLTVV.

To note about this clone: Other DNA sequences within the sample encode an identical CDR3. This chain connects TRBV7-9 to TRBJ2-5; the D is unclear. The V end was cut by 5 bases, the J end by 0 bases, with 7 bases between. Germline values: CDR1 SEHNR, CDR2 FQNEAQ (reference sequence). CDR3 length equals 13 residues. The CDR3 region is CASSPDNQETQYF. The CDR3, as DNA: TGTGCCAGCAGCCCCGACAACCAAGAGACCCAGTACTTC.

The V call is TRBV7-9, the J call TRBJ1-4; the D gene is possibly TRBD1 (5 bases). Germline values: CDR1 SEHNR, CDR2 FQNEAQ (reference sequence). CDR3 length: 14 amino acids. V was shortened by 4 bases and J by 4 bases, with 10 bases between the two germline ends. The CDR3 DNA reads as TGTGCCAGCAGCTCCCTAGGGGTTAATGAAAAACTGTTTTTT. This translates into CASSSLGVNEKLFF.

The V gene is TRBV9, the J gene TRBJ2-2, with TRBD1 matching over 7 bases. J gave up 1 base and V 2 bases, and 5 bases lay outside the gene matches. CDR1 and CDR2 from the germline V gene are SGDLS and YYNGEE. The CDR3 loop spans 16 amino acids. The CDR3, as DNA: TGTGCCAGCAGCGTGGCCGGGACAGAGAACACCGGGGAGCTGTTTTTT. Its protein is CASSVAGTENTGELFF. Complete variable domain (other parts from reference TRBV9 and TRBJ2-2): DSGVTQTPKHLITATGQRVTLRCSPRSGDLSVYWYQQSLDQGLQFLIQYYNGEERAKGNILERFSAQQFPDLHSELNLSSLELGDSALYFCASSVAGTENTGELFFGEGSRLTVL.

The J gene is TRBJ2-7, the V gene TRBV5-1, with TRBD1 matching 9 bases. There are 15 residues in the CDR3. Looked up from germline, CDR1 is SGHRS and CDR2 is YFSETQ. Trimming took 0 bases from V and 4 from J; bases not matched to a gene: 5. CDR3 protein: CASSLDRTGAYEQYF. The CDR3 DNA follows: TGCGCCAGCAGCTTGGATAGGACAGGGGCTTACGAGCAGTACTTC.

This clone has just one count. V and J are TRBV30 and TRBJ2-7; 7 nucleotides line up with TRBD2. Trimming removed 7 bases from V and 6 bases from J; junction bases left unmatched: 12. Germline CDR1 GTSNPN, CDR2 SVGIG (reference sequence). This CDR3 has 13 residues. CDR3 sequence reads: CAYDAGAEGEQYF. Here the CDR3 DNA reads TGTGCCTACGACGCGGGAGCGGAAGGCGAGCAGTACTTC.

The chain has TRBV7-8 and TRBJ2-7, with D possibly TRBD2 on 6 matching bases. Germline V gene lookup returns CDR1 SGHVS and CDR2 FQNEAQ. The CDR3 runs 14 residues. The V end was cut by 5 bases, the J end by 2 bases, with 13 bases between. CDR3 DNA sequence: TGTGCCAGCAGCGTAGGAGGAGGGACCTACGAGCAGTACTTC. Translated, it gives CASSVGGGTYEQYF.

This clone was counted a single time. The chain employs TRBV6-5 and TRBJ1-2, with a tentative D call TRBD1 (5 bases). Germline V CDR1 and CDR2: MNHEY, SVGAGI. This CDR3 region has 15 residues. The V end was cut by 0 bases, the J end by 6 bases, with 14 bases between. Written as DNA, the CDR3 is TGTGCCAGCAGTTACTCGGAGGGGTGGGCGAATGGCTACACCTTC. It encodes CASSYSEGWANGYTF.

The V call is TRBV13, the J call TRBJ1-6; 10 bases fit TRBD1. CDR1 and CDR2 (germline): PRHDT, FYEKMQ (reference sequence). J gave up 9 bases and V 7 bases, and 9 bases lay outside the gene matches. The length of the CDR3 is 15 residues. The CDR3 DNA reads TGTGCCAGCAAGCCCGGGACAGGGGTAGGTTCACCCCTCCACTTT. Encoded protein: CASKPGTGVGSPLHF. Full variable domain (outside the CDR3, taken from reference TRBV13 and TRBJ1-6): AAGVIQSPRHLIKEKRETATLKCYPIPRHDTVYWYQQGPGQDPQFLISFYEKMQSDKGSIPDRFSAQQFSDYHSELNMSSLELGDSALYFCASKPGTGVGSPLHFGNGTRLTVT.

The CDR3 protein is CASSLSETGGLGELFF. CDR3 bases: TGTGCCAGCAGCTTATCCGAGACAGGGGGTCTCGGGGAGCTGTTTTTT. The chain has TRBV5-6 and TRBJ2-2, with 9 bases matching TRBD1. The V segment lost 2 bases and the J segment 7 bases; nucleotides outside the gene matches: 9. The CDR3 loop spans 16 amino acids. CDR1 is SGHDT, CDR2 YYEEEE, per germline.

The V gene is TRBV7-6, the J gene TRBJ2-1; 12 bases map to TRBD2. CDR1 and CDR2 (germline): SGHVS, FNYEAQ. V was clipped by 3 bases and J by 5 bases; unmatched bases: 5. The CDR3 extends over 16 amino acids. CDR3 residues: CASSLGLAGRDNEQFF. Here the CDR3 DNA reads TGTGCCAGCAGCTTGGGACTAGCGGGCCGAGACAATGAGCAGTTCTTC.

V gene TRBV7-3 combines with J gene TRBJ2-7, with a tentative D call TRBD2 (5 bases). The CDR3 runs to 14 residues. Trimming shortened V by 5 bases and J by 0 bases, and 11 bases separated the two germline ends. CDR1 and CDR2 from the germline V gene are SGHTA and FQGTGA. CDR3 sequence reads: CASSTDGSSYEQYF. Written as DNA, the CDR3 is TGTGCCAGCAGCACCGATGGGAGCTCCTACGAGCAGTACTTC. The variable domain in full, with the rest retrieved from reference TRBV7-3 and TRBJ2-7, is GAGVSQTPSNKVTEKGKYVELRCDPISGHTALYWYRQSLGQGPEFLIYFQGTGAADDSGLPNDRFFAVRPEGSVSTLKIQRTERGDSAVYLCASSTDGSSYEQYFGPGTRLTVT.

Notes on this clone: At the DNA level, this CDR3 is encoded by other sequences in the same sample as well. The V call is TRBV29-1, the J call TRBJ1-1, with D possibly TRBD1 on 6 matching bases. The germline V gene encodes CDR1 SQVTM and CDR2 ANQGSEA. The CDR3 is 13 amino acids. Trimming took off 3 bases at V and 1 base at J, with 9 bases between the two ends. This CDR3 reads CSVEGRGNTEAFF. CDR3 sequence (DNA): TGCAGCGTTGAGGGCAGGGGGAACACTGAAGCTTTCTTT.

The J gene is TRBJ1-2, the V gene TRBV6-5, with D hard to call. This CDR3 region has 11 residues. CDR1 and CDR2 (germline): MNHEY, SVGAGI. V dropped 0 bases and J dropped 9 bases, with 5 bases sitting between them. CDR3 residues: CASSYSGSYTF. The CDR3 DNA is TGTGCCAGCAGTTACTCCGGGAGCTACACCTTC.

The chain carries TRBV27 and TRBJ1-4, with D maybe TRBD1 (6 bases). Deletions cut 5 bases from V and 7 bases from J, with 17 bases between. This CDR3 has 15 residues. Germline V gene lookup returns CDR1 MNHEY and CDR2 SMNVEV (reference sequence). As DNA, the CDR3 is TGTGCCAGCAGTCCCCGGGACATGTTTACTGAAAAACTGTTTTTT. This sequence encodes CASSPRDMFTEKLFF.